This is a list of T cell receptor beta chains from one sample in a study of response to subunit inactivated influenza vaccine. Each CDR3 protein gets one entry after TCRdb re-called the RT-PCR reads with MiXCR. The sample holds under 550,000 distinct CDR3 sequences, roughly 8.2% seen once. This specimen consisted of PBMCs from blood, obtained about 23 months after vaccination. These receptors were obtained from a man between 50 and 69 years old who received an inactivated influenza vaccine. Each CDR3 is given with its conserved first and last residue. A D gene is named only where the DNA matches it firmly. Clone sizes are given selectively: once, few, many, or a class where the clone is expanded.

TRBJ2-2 15 TRBV6-4 NA few TGTGCCAGCAGTGACTCGCGTTCAACCACCGGGGAGCTGTTTTTT CASSDSRSTTGELFF
TRBJ2-1 17 TRBV11-2 TRBD1 few TGTGCCAGCAGCTTAGAATTTGTTGACAGGGGAGACAATGAGCAGTTCTTC CASSLEFVDRGDNEQFF
TRBJ2-7 16 TRBV5-1 NA NA TGCGCCAGCAGGAGGTCCGGAGGGCGGCAAAACTACGAGCAGTACTTC CASRRSGGRQNYEQYF
TRBJ2-2 14 TRBV25-1 NA few TGTGCCAGTCAGCGGGCAACGAACACCGGGGAGCTGTTTTTT CASQRATNTGELFF
TRBJ2-7 12 TRBV28 NA many TGTGCCAGCGGCCGTTCCAGGGTCGGGCAGTACTTC CASGRSRVGQYF
TRBJ2-7 14 TRBV28 NA NA TGTGCCAGCAGACCCGGGGGCTCTATCTACGAGCAGTACTTC CASRPGGSIYEQYF
TRBJ2-7 11 TRBV29-1 TRBD1 NA TGCAGCGCCGGACAGGTTGGGGAGCAGTACTTC CSAGQVGEQYF
TRBJ2-2 17 TRBV5-1 TRBD2 NA TGCGCCAGCAGCCCTGGACTAGCGGGCTATAACACCGGGGAGCTGTTTTTT CASSPGLAGYNTGELFF
TRBJ1-5 15 TRBV9 TRBD1 many TGTGCCAGCAGCGTTACCGGGACAGGGACTCAGCCCCAGCATTTT CASSVTGTGTQPQHF
TRBJ2-1 12 TRBV5-6 NA many TGTGCCAGCAGCTCACAGGGAGTTGAGCAGTTCTTC CASSSQGVEQFF
TRBJ1-2 13 TRBV29-1 NA many TGCAGCGTGCGGGGGGGATCCTCTGGGGGCTACACCTTC CSVRGGSSGGYTF
TRBJ2-7 11 TRBV30 TRBD1 NA TGTGCCTGGAGTTCCCGGACAGGGGAATACTTC CAWSSRTGEYF
TRBJ2-2 16 TRBV3-1 TRBD2 few TGTGCCAGCAGCCTTCGGAGCGGGGGCGGCACCGGGGAGCTGTTTTTT CASSLRSGGGTGELFF
TRBJ2-2 15 TRBV12-3/TRBV12-4 TRBD2 many TGTGCCAGCAGTTTCTCCGGGAGGGCCACCGGGGAGCTGTTTTTT CASSFSGRATGELFF
TRBJ1-4 15 TRBV7-2 TRBD1 many TGCGCCAGCAGCTTGGGACAGACAACTAATGAAAAACTGTTTTTT CASSLGQTTNEKLFF